The clone carrying this TCR beta chain showed up many times. Amplifying from RNA transcripts, the study obtained TCR beta CDR3 regions. An opening RT-PCR round employed HTBI primers and preceded a second-round multiplex PCR. One entry per CDR3 protein, called by TCRdb with MiXCR from the multiplex PCR reads. The profile covers hundreds of thousands of distinct CDR3 sequences, with roughly 41% appearing a single time and more than 3% taken by the ten largest. The data stem from a study of Graves' ophthalmopathy and Graves' hyperthyroidism. Physicians reached a diagnosis by relying on clinical symptoms, serum thyroxine, TRAb, thyroid ultrasound and orbital computed tomography. Trimming took off 7 bases at V and 0 bases at J, with 13 bases between the two ends. In germline, CDR1 is SGHVS, CDR2 FQNEAQ. This CDR3 region has 14 residues.

Source material: peripheral blood. V is TRBV7-8 and J is TRBJ2-7; D is tentatively TRBD1 or TRBD2 (5 bases each). The TCR originated in an adult man with Graves' ophthalmopathy. CDR3 amino acids: CASTPGPYSYEQYF. In DNA, the CDR3 is TGTGCCAGCACCCCGGGGCCCTACTCCTACGAGCAGTACTTC.